The clone carrying this T cell receptor beta chain was picked up a small number of times. Its matching antigen is unknown. The sample is drawn from a study of regulatory T cells in long-lasting Graves disease. Study background: Graves' cases, newly diagnosed, had used antithyroid drugs under 3 months. Whole-study results and caveats: It was in persistent disease that TRBV28, TRBJ1-2 and TRBJ2-5 were favored.

According to the study, TCR beta libraries were built with iRepertoire HTBI primers and CDR3-region Arm-PCR. TCRdb processed the multiplex PCR reads anew with MiXCR; each CDR3 protein has one entry. The sample has 420,000 or so distinct CDR3 sequences, roughly 15% seen once. V lost 5 bases, J lost 6 bases, and 7 bases stayed unmatched. The CDR3 is 16 residues long. Germline V CDR1 and CDR2: MNHNS, SASEGT. Time point meaning: newly diagnosed GD, antithyroid drugs for less than 3 months. Construction of the TCR library relied on RNA isolated from PBMCs. This same sample was also part of a study on T cells in Graves' hyperthyroidism and ophthalmopathy. That study reports: Using the HTBI primer set, a first-round RT-PCR was run on the TCR CDR3. Also found in blood were most expanded thyroid clonotypes above 0.001.

The chain has TRBV6-1 and TRBJ2-1; 13 bases match TRBD2. This receptor was identified in a woman in her late teens or twenties with Graves disease. Sequences were derived from peripheral blood mononuclear cells (PBMCs), sampled at new diagnosis, from a patient treated with antithyroid drugs. The CDR3 region is CASSRLAGGGVNEQFF. The CDR3, as DNA: TGTGCCAGCAGTCGACTAGCGGGAGGAGGGGTCAATGAGCAGTTCTTC.